This TCR beta chain emerged from a study of blood T cell repertoires in COVID-19. Overall study: The origin of the acute and convalescent COVID-19 samples was the United States, Italy and Spain.

Data came from immunoSEQ multiplex PCR; TCRdb stores just in-frame clones and leaves some out. The sample contains 85,000 to 120,000 clones, 75% to 95% of which appear only once. The CDR3 consists of 14 residues. CDR1 and CDR2 from the germline V gene are MNHEY and SVGAGI. Trimming left V 6 bases short and J 4 bases short, with 15 bases between. The sequenced material came from peripheral blood. The rearrangement joins TRBV6-5 to TRBJ1-2; possible D gene TRBD1, 6 bases. The source of this sequence is a man in his late teens or twenties with acute or convalescent COVID-19. Written as DNA, the CDR3 is TGTGCCAGCAGCTCCGAGGGGGTTAGCTATGGCTACACCTTC. It is translated as CASSSEGVSYGYTF.